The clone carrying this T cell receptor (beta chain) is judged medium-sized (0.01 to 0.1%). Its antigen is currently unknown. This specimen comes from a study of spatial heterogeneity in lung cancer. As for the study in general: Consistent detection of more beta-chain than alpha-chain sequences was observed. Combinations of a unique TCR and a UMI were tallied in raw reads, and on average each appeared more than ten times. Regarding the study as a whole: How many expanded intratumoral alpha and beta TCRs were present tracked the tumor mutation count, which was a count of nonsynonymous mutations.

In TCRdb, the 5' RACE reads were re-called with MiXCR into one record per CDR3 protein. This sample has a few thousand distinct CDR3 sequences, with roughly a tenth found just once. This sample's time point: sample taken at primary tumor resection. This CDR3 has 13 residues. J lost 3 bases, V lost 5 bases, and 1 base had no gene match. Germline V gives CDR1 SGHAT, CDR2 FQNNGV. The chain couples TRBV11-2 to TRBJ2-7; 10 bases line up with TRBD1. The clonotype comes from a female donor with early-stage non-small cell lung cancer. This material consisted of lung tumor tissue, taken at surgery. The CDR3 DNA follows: TGTGCCAGCAGCCGGACAGGGGGCTACGAGCAGTACTTC. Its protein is CASSRTGGYEQYF.